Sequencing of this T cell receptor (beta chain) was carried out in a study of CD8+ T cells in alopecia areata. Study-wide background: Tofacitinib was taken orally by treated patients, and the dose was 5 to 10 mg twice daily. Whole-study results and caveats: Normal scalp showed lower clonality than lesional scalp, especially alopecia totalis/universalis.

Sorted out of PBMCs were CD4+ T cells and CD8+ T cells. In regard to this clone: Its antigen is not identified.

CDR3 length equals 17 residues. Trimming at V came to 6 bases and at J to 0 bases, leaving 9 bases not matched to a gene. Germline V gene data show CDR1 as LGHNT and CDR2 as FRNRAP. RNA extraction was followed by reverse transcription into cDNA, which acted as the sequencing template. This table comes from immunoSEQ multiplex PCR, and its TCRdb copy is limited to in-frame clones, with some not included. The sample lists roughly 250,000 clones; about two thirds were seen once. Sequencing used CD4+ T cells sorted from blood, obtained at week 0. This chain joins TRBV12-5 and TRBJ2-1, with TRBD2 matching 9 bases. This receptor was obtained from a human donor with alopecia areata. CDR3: CASGTAGGPRSYNEQFF. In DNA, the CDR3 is TGTGCTAGTGGGACAGCGGGGGGCCCCCGCTCCTACAATGAGCAGTTCTTC.